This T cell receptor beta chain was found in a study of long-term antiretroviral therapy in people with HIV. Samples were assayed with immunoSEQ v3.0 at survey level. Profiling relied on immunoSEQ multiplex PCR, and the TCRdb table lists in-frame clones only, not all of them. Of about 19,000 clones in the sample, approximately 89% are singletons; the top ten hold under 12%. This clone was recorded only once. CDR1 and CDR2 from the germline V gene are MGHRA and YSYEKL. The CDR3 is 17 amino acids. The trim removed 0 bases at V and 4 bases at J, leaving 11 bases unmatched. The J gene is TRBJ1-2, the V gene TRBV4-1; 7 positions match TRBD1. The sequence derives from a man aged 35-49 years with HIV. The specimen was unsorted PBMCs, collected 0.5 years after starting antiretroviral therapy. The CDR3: CASSQDDGLAGGYGYTF. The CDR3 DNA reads TGCGCCAGCAGCCAAGACGATGGGTTGGCAGGGGGCTATGGCTACACCTTC.